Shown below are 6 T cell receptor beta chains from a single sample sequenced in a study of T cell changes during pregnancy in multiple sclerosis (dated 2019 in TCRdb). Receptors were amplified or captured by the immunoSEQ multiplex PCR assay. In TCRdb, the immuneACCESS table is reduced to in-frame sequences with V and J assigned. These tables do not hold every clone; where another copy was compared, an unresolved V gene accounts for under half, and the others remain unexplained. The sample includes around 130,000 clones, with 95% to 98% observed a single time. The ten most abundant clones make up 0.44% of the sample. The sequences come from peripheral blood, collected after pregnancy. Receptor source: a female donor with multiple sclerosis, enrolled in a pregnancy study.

This CDR3 is CASSLETLRTQYF. CDR3 DNA: TGTGCCAGCAGCTTAGAGACTCTGAGGACCCAGTACTTC. The chain couples TRBV7-2 to TRBJ2-5; no reliable D call. CDR3 length: 13 residues. Germline CDR1 reads SGHTA; CDR2 reads FQGNSA. Deletions cut 1 base from V and 7 bases from J, with 10 bases between.

Written as DNA, the CDR3 is TGCGCCAGCAGGGAGGGGGCGGGCTCTGGGGCCAACGTCCTGACTTTC. It yields the protein CASREGAGSGANVLTF. V is TRBV5-1 and J is TRBJ2-6; tentatively, D is TRBD1 (7 bases). The germline CDR1 and CDR2 sequences are SGHRS and YFSETQ. V lost 5 bases and J lost 0, with 12 bases in between. The CDR3 covers 16 residues.

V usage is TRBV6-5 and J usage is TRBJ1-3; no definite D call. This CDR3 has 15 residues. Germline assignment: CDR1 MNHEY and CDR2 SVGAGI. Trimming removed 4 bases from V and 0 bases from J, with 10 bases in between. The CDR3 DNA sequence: TGTGCCAGCAGTTTATTGGCAGGCTCTGGAAACACCATATATTTT. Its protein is CASSLLAGSGNTIYF.

The CDR3 region has the DNA TGCGCCAGCGCGAGGGGTGGAGGGAGCGCTAACCAAGAGACCCAGTACTTC. Translation: CASARGGGSANQETQYF. J is TRBJ2-5 and V is TRBV5-1; perhaps TRBD2 as D (6 bases). The germline gives CDR1 SGHRS, CDR2 YFSETQ. V was trimmed by 7 bases and J by 0 bases, leaving 22 bases between them. The CDR3 is made up of 17 amino acids. Variable domain in full (rest from reference TRBV5-1 and TRBJ2-5): KAGVTQTPRYLIKTRGQQVTLSCSPISGHRSVSWYQQTPGQGLQFLFEYFSETQRNKGNFPGRFSGRQFSNSRSEMNVSTLELGDSALYLCASARGGGSANQETQYFGPGTRLLVL.

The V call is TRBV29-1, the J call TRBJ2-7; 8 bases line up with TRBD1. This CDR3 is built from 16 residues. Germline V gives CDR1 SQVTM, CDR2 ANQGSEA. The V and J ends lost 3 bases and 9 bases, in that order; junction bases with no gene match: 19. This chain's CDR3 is CSVESQVDRGPLRQYF. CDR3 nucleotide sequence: TGCAGCGTTGAGAGTCAAGTAGACAGGGGTCCTCTCCGGCAGTACTTC.

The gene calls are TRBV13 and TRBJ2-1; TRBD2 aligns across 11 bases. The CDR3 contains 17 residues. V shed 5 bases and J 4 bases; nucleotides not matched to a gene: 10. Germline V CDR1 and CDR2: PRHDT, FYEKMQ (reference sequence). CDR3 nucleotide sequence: TGTGCCAGCAGCCCTCGGACTAGCGGGCACCTATACAATGAGCAGTTCTTC. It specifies CASSPRTSGHLYNEQFF.